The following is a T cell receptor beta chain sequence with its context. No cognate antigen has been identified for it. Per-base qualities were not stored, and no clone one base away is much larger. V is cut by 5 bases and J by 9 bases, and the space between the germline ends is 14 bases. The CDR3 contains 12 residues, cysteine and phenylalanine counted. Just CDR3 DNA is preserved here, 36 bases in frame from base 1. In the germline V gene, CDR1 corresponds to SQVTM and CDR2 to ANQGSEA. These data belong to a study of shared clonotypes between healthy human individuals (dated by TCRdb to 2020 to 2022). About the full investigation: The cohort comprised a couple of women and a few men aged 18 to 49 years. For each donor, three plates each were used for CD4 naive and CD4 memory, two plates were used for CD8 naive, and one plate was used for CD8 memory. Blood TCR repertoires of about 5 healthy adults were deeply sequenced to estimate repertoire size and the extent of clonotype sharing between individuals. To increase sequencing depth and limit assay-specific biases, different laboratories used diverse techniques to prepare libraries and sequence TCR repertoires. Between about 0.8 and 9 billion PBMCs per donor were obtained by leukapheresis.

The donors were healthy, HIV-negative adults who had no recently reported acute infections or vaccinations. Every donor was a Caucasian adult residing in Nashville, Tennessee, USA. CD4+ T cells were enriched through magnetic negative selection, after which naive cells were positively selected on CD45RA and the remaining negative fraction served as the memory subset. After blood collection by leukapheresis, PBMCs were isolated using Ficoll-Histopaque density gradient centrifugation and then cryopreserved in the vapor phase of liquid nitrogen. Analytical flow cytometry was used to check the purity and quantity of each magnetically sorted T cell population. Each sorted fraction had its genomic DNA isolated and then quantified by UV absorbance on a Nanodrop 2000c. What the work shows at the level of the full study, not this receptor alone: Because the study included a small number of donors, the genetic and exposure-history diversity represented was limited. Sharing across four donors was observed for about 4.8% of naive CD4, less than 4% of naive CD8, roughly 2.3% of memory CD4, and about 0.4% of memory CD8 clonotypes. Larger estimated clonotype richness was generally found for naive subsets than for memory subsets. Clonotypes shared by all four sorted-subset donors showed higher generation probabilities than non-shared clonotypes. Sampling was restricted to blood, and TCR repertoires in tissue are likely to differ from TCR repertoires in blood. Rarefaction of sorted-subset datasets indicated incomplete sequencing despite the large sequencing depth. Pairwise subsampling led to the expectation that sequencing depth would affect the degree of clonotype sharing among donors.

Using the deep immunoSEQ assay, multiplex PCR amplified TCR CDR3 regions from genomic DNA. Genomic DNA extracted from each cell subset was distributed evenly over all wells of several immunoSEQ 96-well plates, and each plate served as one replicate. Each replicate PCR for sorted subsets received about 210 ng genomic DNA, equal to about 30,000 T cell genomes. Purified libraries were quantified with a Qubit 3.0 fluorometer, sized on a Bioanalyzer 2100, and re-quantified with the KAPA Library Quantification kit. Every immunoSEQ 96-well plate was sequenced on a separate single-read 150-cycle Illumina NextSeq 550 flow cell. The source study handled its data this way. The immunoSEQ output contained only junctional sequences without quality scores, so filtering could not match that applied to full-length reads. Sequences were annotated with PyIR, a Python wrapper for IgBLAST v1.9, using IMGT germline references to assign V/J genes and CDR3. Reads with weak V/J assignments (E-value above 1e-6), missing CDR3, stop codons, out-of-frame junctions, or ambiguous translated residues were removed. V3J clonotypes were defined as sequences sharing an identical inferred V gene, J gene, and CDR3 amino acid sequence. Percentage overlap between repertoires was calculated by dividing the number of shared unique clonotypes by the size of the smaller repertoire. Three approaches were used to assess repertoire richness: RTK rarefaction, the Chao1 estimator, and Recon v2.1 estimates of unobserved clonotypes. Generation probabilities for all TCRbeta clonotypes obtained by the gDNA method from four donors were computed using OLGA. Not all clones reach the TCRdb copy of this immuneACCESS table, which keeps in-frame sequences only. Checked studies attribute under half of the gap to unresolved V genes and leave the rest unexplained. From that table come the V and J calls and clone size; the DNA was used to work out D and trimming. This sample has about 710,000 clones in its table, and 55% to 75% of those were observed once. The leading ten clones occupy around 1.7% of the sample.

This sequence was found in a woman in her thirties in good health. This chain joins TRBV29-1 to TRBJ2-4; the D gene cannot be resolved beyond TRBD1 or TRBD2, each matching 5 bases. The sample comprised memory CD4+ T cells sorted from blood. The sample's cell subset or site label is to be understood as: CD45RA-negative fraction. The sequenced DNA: TGCAGCGTTCGGGGCAGTCCTGTCATTCAGTACTTC. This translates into CSVRGSPVIQYF.